The clone carrying this T cell receptor beta chain showed up many times. The target antigen is unknown. Relative to the germline gene, one junction end is altered; a read error may explain this. These data belong to a study of early T cells in non-severe SARS-CoV-2 infection. Study context: The study sequenced bulk RNA from unsorted whole blood, with chains unpaired.

Regarding the study as a whole: VDJdb-based matching was biased toward anti-spike CD8 responses and missed private and CD4 specificities.

In germline, CDR1 is SGHKS, CDR2 YYEKEE (reference sequence). The CDR3 loop spans 11 amino acids. Each CDR3 protein gets one entry after TCRdb re-called the 5' RACE reads with MiXCR. The sample lists about 50,000 distinct CDR3 sequences; about a tenth were seen once. The rearrangement uses TRBV5-5 and TRBJ1-2, with D possibly TRBD1 on 6 matching bases. Input material: whole blood. This TCR came from an adult who was a healthcare worker with PCR-confirmed SARS-CoV-2 infection or an uninfected control (not recorded which). DNA for the CDR3: TGTGCCAGCAGCTCAATGGGACAAATCGTCTTC. As protein: CASSSMGQIVF.